This T cell receptor (beta chain) was sequenced during a study of T cell responses to AZD1222 COVID-19 vaccine. CDR3 size: 17 residues. Per germline, CDR1 SGHKS and CDR2 YYEKEE (reference sequence). The V segment lost 4 bases and the J segment 0 bases; nucleotides outside the gene matches: 9. With respect to this clone: Its antigen remains unknown.

Regarding the study as a whole: Donors in the cohort were predominantly white British and more often female, and clonal diversity was possibly underestimated. Along spike, vaccine-associated CD4 TCRs were found throughout, with dominance at 160-218 and 743-854. Only a handful of AZD1222 recipients tested seropositive at baseline.

The repertoire was sequenced with immunoSEQ multiplex PCR; TCRdb's copy has only in-frame clones and lacks some. Of 95,000 to 100,000 clones listed, about 90% are singletons. The sequencing here drew on peripheral blood, taken 28 days after the second AZD1222 dose. The sequence was obtained from an adult who received the AZD1222 COVID-19 vaccine. V usage is TRBV5-5 and J usage is TRBJ2-5; 10 positions agree with TRBD2. The CDR3 nucleotides read TGTGCCAGCAGCCGACAGGGGACTAGCGTATACCAAGAGACCCAGTACTTC. It yields the protein CASSRQGTSVYQETQYF.